These T cell receptor beta chains were read from a single sample in a study of beta chain features in type 1 diabetes. Profiling relied on immunoSEQ multiplex PCR, and the TCRdb table lists in-frame clones only, not all of them. The sample has hundreds of thousands of clones; 30% are singletons. Input material: naive CD4+ T cells from blood. These receptors all come from a man younger than 30 in good health. Both conserved end residues are part of each CDR3. A D gene is named only where the DNA matches it firmly. Size tells how often a clone was seen (once, few, many) or the class of an expanded clone, and some rows leave it out.

clone size | J gene | D gene | V gene | CDR3 DNA | CDR3 protein
few | TRBJ2-4 | NA | TRBV18 | TGTGCCAGCTCACCAAGTACGGGAGAAGGAGACATTCAGTACTTC | CASSPSTGEGDIQYF
NA | TRBJ2-7 | NA | TRBV9 | TGTGCCAGCAGCTCTTGGGCTAGCTCCTACGAGCAGTACTTC | CASSSWASSYEQYF
NA | TRBJ2-4 | TRBD1 | TRBV27 | TGTGCCAGCAGTTTATCAAGGGACAGCAACATTCAGTACTTC | CASSLSRDSNIQYF
NA | TRBJ1-1 | NA | TRBV30 | TGTGCCTGGAGTGCGGGACGGCCGAACACTGAAGCTTTCTTT | CAWSAGRPNTEAFF
NA | TRBJ2-7 | NA | TRBV4-1 | TGCGCCAGCAGCCGGACAGCCTACGAGAGGCAGTACTTC | CASSRTAYERQYF
NA | TRBJ2-1 | NA | TRBV30 | TGTGCCTGGAGTGTGGGTAGACTAAATGAGCAGTTCTTC | CAWSVGRLNEQFF
NA | TRBJ2-1 | TRBD2 | TRBV7-9 | TGTGCCAGCAGTTCCCTAGCGGACAATGAGCAGTTCTTC | CASSSLADNEQFF
few | TRBJ1-2 | NA | TRBV30 | TGTGCCTGGACCCCGAGAAGATTGGGGCCTATCTATGGCTACACCTTC | CAWTPRRLGPIYGYTF
few | TRBJ2-7 | TRBD1 | TRBV13 | TGTGCCAGCAGCCGCGGACAGGGGAGATCCTACGAGCAGTACTTC | CASSRGQGRSYEQYF
NA | TRBJ2-6 | TRBD1 | TRBV5-1 | TGCGCCAGCAGCTTGGTGCTTGTGACAGGGTCTGTCCTGACTTTC | CASSLVLVTGSVLTF
NA | TRBJ2-5 | NA | TRBV10-1 | TGCGCCAGCAGTGACGGACCAGGAAAGACCCAGTACTTC | CASSDGPGKTQYF
few | TRBJ2-7 | TRBD1 | TRBV7-6 | TGTGCCAGCAGCTTAGCAGGGACAGGGGCCTACGAGCAGTACTTC | CASSLAGTGAYEQYF
NA | TRBJ1-1 | NA | TRBV10-2 | TGCGCCAGCCTTCAGACCCTGAACACTGAAGCTTTCTTT | CASLQTLNTEAFF
NA | TRBJ2-7 | TRBD1 | TRBV30 | TGTGCCTGGAGTCGACAGGGCTACGAGCAGTACTTC | CAWSRQGYEQYF
NA | TRBJ2-6 | TRBD2 | TRBV10-3 | TGTGCCATCAGCTCGGGACTAGCGGGATCTGGGGCCAACGTCCTGACTTTC | CAISSGLAGSGANVLTF
NA | TRBJ2-7 | NA | TRBV7-2 | TGTGCCAGCAGCCCGCGCCCCAGGGCCGACGAGCAGTACTTC | CASSPRPRADEQYF
once | TRBJ2-7 | TRBD2 | TRBV5-1 | TGCGCCAGCAGCGCTGGGCCTCGGGCGGGAGTGGACTACGAGCAGTACTTC | CASSAGPRAGVDYEQYF
few | TRBJ2-5 | NA | TRBV5-1 | TGCGCCAGCAGCTTGGGAATCGCAGAGACCCAGTACTTC | CASSLGIAETQYF
NA | TRBJ2-5 | TRBD1 | TRBV5-1 | TGCGCCAGCAGCTCCATCGGACAGGGGGCGGAGACCCAGTACTTC | CASSSIGQGAETQYF
few | TRBJ2-7 | NA | TRBV29-1 | TGCAGCGTGTGGGAGGATAGCTCCTACGAGCAGTACTTC | CSVWEDSSYEQYF
NA | TRBJ1-5 | NA | TRBV30 | TGTGCCTGGGGGAGGTCCAATCAGCCCCAGCATTTT | CAWGRSNQPQHF
NA | TRBJ2-2 | NA | TRBV30 | TGTGCCTGGAGTGTATCGAGGACACTCTACACCGGGGAGCTGTTTTTT | CAWSVSRTLYTGELFF
few | TRBJ2-3 | NA | TRBV11-2 | TGTGCCAGCAGCTCTAAAGATACGCAGTATTTT | CASSSKDTQYF
few | TRBJ1-3 | NA | TRBV14 | TGTGCCAGCAGCATCTCCTATGGAAACACCATATATTTT | CASSISYGNTIYF
once | TRBJ2-7 | NA | TRBV28 | TGTGCCAGCATCCGGGACTTCGCCTATCGGGAGCAGTACTTC | CASIRDFAYREQYF
NA | TRBJ2-1 | NA | TRBV6-5 | TGTGCCAGCAGGCCCCGTGACTCCTACAATGAGCAGTTCTTC | CASRPRDSYNEQFF
few | TRBJ2-7 | TRBD1 | TRBV29-1 | TGCAGCGTAATGGGACAGGGGAACTCCTACGAGCAGTACTTC | CSVMGQGNSYEQYF
few | TRBJ2-6 | TRBD1 | TRBV5-1 | TGCGCCAGCGGGGACAGGGGACACTCTGGGGCCAACGTCCTGACTTTC | CASGDRGHSGANVLTF
NA | TRBJ1-5 | NA | TRBV7-2 | TGTGCCAGCAGCGGTATTAATCAGCCCCAGCATTTT | CASSGINQPQHF
NA | TRBJ2-3 | NA | TRBV1 | TGCACCAGCAGCCACTGGCCCCGGACGAGCACAGATACGCAGTATTTT | CTSSHWPRTSTDTQYF
few | TRBJ2-5 | TRBD2 | TRBV27 | TGTGCCAGCAGCCTCGGGGGGGGCGGTGAGACCCAGTACTTC | CASSLGGGGETQYF
NA | TRBJ1-2 | NA | TRBV6-6 | TGTGCCAGCAGTGCAGCAGATGGCTACACCTTC | CASSAADGYTF
NA | TRBJ2-3 | NA | TRBV29-1 | TGCAGCTGGGGGCGGGGGACGGCGATCACAGATACGCAGTATTTT | CSWGRGTAITDTQYF
few | TRBJ2-1 | TRBD1 | TRBV15 | TGTGCCACCAGCAGAGATAGGACAGGGTCGGGCTTGCAGTTCTTC | CATSRDRTGSGLQFF
few | TRBJ1-4 | NA | TRBV4-1 | TGCGCCAGCAGCCAAGTGATGACGGGAAAACTGTTTTTT | CASSQVMTGKLFF
few | TRBJ2-3 | NA | TRBV29-1 | TGCAGCGTGGAACCGGGACTGTCTAGCACAGATACGCAGTATTTT | CSVEPGLSSTDTQYF
NA | TRBJ1-1 | NA | TRBV7-2 | TGTGCCAGCAGCCCAGACACTGAAGCTTTCTTT | CASSPDTEAFF
few | TRBJ2-2 | NA | TRBV5-1 | TGCGCCAGCAGCTTGCTGGTCACCGGGGAGCTGTTTTTT | CASSLLVTGELFF
few | TRBJ2-7 | TRBD2 | TRBV15 | TGTGCCACCAGCAGAGATTTAAGGACTAGCGGGACCTACGAGCAGTACTTC | CATSRDLRTSGTYEQYF
NA | TRBJ1-2 | NA | TRBV2 | TGTGCCAGCAGTGACATGGCGTCGAGGGCGGGCTACACCTTC | CASSDMASRAGYTF
NA | TRBJ2-5 | TRBD1 | TRBV9 | TGTGCCAGCAGCTCCCTAACAGGGGAAGAGACCCAGTACTTC | CASSSLTGEETQYF
NA | TRBJ1-1 | NA | TRBV28 | TGTGCCAGCAGTTTATTTAGCGTCTCATTCTTT | CASSLFSVSFF
NA | TRBJ1-2 | NA | TRBV29-1 | TGCAGCACCCAGGGGCGTCCTTGGGGCTACACCTTC | CSTQGRPWGYTF
few | TRBJ2-3 | NA | TRBV4-1 | TGCGCCAGCGGCGACCCATGGAGGGCGGGGCCTCGCACAGATACGCAGTATTTT | CASGDPWRAGPRTDTQYF
NA | TRBJ2-1 | TRBD2 | TRBV7-3 | TGTGCCAGCAGCCCACGGGTAGGGACTAGCGGATACAATGAGCAGTTCTTC | CASSPRVGTSGYNEQFF
few | TRBJ1-4 | TRBD1 | TRBV7-9 | TGTGCCAGCAGCTTCGGGACAGCTAATGAAAAACTGTTTTTT | CASSFGTANEKLFF
NA | TRBJ1-1 | NA | TRBV30 | TGTGCCTGGAGTTTGAGGGACACTGAAGCTTTCTTT | CAWSLRDTEAFF
NA | TRBJ2-1 | TRBD2 | TRBV23-1 | TGCGCCAGCAGTCCCGGAGCGGGAGGGCCTGAACTTAGCTCCTACAATGAGCAGTTCTTC | CASSPGAGGPELSSYNEQFF
NA | TRBJ2-7 | NA | TRBV28 | TGTGCCAGCAGTCCAGAAACCGGGGGAGGCTACGAGCAGTACTTC | CASSPETGGGYEQYF
few | TRBJ1-4 | NA | TRBV30 | TGTGCCTGGAATCCCGGAGCTTCAACGGAAAAACTGTTTTTT | CAWNPGASTEKLFF
few | TRBJ1-5 | TRBD1 | TRBV7-2 | TGTGCCAGCAGCTTAATGGGACAGGGGGTTCAGCCCCAGCATTTT | CASSLMGQGVQPQHF
few | TRBJ2-6 | NA | TRBV30 | TGTGCCTGGGCCACCTCTGGGGCCAACGTCCTGACTTTC | CAWATSGANVLTF
NA | TRBJ2-2 | NA | TRBV5-4 | TGTGCCAGCAGCGCTCAGGGCTTGGTAAACGGGGAGCTGTTTTTT | CASSAQGLVNGELFF
few | TRBJ1-2 | NA | TRBV14 | TGTGCCAGCAGGCAAAGGCACGGCTCGATCCACACCTTC | CASRQRHGSIHTF
NA | TRBJ2-4 | NA | TRBV14 | TGTGCCAGCAGCCGGGACGCAAACATTCAGTACTTC | CASSRDANIQYF